This TCR beta chain was identified during a study of T-cell memory formation after mild COVID-19. Study as a whole: Clusters of TCRs were largely donor specific.

Researchers used 5'RACE with constant-segment primers to make TCR alpha and TCR beta cDNA libraries that carry sample barcodes and UMIs. One entry per CDR3 protein, called by TCRdb with MiXCR from the 5' RACE reads. The sample consists of about 190,000 distinct CDR3 sequences, approximately 20% of them appearing once. CDR3 length: 13 residues. The V end lost 8 bases, the J end lost 1 base, and 9 bases lay between the germline ends. As for this clonotype: Its antigen is unidentified.

The study, taken as a whole, reports: Clones that contracted from day 15 to 85 were balanced CD4/CD8, while later expanders leaned CD4+. In second-wave clones peaking day 37, SARS-CoV-2 specificity remained unconfirmed.

This sequence joins TRBV12-3 or TRBV12-4 and TRBJ2-1, with TRBD1 as a possible D gene (6 bases). The receptor was isolated from an adult woman who had mild COVID-19 (a few samples of this study predate the infection). Cell type and time point are not known. Sequencing was performed on PBMCs or a T cell subset sorted from them (not recorded which). CDR3 in amino acids: CASGTPSYNEQFF. CDR3 nucleotide sequence: TGTGCCAGCGGGACACCTTCCTACAATGAGCAGTTCTTC.